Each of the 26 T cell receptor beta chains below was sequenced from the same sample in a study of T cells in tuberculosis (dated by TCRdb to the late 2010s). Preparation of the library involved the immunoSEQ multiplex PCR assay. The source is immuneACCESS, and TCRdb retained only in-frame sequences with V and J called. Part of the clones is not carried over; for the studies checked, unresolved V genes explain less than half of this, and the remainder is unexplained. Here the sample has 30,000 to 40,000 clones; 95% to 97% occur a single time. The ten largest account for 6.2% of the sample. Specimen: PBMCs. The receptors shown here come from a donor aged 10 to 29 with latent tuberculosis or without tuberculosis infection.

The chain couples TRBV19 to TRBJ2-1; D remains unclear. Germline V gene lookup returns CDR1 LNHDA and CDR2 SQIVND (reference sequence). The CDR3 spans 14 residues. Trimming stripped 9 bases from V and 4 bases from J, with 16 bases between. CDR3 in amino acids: CASSYSTNYNEQFF. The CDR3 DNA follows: TGTGCCAGCAGTTACAGTACCAATTACAATGAGCAGTTCTTC.

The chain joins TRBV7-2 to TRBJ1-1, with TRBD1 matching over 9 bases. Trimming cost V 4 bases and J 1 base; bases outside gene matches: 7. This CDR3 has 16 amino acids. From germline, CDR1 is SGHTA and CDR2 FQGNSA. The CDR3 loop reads CASSSRQGDWNTEAFF. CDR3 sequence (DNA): TGTGCCAGCAGCTCGCGACAGGGGGACTGGAACACTGAAGCTTTCTTT.

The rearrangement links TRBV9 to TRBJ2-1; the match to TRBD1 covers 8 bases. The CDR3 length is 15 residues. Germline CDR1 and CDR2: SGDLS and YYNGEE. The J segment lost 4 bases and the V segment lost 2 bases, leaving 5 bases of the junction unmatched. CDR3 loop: CASSVDRGVYNEQFF. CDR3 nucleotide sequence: TGTGCCAGCAGCGTCGACAGGGGCGTTTACAATGAGCAGTTCTTC.

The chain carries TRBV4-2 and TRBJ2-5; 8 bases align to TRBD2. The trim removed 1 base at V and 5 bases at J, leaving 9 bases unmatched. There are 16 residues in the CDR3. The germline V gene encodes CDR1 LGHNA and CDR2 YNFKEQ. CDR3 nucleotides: TGTGCCAGCAGCCAAGTGTACGGGGGGGCGGATGAGACCCAGTACTTC. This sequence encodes CASSQVYGGADETQYF.

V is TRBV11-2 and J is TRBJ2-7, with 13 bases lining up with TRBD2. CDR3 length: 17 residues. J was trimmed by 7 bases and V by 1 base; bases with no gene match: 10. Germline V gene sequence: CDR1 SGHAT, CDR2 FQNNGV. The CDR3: CASSLGQLAGGRHEQYF. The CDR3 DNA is TGTGCCAGCAGCTTAGGGCAACTAGCGGGGGGGCGTCATGAGCAGTACTTC.

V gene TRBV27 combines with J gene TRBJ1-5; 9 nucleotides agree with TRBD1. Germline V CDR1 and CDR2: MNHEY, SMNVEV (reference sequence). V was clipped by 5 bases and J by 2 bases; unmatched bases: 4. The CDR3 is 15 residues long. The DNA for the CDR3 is TGTGCCAGCAGTCCCCGGGACAGGGGCAATCAGCCCCAGCATTTT. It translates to CASSPRDRGNQPQHF.

DNA of the CDR3: TGTGCCTGGAGTCTCGCTAGCTTTCGTGAGCAGTTCTTC. The encoded protein is CAWSLASFREQFF. The J gene is TRBJ2-1, the V gene TRBV30; tentative D call: TRBD2 (5 bases). V lost 2 bases to trimming and J lost 9 bases, with 14 bases between them. This CDR3 has 13 amino acids. Germline V lookup: CDR1 GTSNPN, CDR2 SVGIG (reference sequence).

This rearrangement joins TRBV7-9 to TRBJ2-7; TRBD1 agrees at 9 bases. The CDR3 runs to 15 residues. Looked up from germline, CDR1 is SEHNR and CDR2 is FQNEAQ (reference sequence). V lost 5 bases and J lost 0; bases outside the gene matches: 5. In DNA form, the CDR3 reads TGTGCCAGCAGCACAAGGACAGGGGACTCCTACGAGCAGTACTTC. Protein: CASSTRTGDSYEQYF.

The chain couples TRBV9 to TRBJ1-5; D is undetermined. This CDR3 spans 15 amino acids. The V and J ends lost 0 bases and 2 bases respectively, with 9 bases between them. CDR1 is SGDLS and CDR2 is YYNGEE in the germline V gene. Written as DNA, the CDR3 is TGTGCCAGCAGCGTAGATGGAGCCGGCAATCAGCCCCAGCATTTT. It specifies CASSVDGAGNQPQHF.

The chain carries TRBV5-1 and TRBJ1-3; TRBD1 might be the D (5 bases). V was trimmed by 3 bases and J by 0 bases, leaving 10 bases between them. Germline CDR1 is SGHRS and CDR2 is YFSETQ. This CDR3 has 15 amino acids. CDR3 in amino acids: CASSSSTVSGNTIYF. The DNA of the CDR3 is TGCGCCAGCAGCTCGTCGACAGTCTCTGGAAACACCATATATTTT. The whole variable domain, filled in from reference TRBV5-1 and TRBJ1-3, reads KAGVTQTPRYLIKTRGQQVTLSCSPISGHRSVSWYQQTPGQGLQFLFEYFSETQRNKGNFPGRFSGRQFSNSRSEMNVSTLELGDSALYLCASSSSTVSGNTIYFGEGSWLTVV.

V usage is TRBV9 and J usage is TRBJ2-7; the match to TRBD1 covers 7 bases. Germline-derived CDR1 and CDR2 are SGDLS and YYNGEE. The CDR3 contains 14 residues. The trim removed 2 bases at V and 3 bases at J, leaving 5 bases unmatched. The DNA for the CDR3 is TGTGCCAGCAGCGTCGCCGGGACAGACTACGAGCAGTACTTC. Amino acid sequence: CASSVAGTDYEQYF.

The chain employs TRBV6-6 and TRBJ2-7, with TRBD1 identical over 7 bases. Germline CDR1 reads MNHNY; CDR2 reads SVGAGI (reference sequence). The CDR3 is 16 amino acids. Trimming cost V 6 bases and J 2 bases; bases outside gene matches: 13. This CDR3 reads CASRDDRTGGTYEQYF. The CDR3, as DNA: TGTGCCAGCAGGGATGATCGGACAGGCGGAACCTACGAGCAGTACTTC.

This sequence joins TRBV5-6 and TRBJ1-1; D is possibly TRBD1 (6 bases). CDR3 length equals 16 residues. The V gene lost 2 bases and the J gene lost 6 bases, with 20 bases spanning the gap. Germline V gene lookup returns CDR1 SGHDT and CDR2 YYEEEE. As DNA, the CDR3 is TGTGCCAGCAGCTTCGAGCAGGGGATGTTAATGGCTGAAGCTTTCTTT. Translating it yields CASSFEQGMLMAEAFF.

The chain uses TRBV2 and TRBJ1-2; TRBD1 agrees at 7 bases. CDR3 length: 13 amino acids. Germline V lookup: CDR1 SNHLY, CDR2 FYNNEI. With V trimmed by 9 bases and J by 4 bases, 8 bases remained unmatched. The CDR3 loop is CASVRDSRYGYTF. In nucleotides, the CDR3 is TGTGCCAGTGTCCGGGACAGTCGCTATGGCTACACCTTC.

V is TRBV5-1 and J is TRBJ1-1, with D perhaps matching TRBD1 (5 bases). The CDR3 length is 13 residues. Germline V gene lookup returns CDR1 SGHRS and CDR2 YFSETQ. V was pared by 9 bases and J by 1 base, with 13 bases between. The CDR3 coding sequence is TGCGCCACCCGAGACAGCGAGAACACTGAAGCTTTCTTT. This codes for CATRDSENTEAFF.

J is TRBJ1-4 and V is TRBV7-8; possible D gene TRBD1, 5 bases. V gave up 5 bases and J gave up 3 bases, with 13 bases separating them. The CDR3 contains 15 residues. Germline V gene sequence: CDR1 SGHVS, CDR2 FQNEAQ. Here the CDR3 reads CASSALTEANEKLFF. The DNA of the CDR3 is TGTGCCAGCAGCGCCCTGACAGAAGCTAATGAAAAACTGTTTTTT. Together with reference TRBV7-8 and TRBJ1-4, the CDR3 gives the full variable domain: GAGVSQSPRYKVAKRGQDVALRCDPISGHVSLFWYQQALGQGPEFLTYFQNEAQLDKSGLPSDRFFAERPEGSVSTLKIQRTQQEDSAVYLCASSALTEANEKLFFGSGTQLSVL.

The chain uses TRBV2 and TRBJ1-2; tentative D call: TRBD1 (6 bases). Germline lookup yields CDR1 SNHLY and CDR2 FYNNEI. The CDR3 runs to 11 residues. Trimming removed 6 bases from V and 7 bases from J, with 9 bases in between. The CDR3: CASREDSGYTF. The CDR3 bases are TGTGCCAGCAGGGAGGACAGTGGCTACACCTTC.

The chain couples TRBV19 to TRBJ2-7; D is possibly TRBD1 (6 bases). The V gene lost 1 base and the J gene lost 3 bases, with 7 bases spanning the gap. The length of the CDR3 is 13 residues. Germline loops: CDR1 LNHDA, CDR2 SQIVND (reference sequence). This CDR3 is CASSIAGDYEQYF. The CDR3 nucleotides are TGTGCCAGTAGTATAGCAGGGGACTACGAGCAGTACTTC.

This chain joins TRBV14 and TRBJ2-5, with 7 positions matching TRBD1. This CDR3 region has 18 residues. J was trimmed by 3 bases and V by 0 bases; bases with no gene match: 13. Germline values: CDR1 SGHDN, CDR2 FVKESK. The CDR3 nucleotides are TGTGCCAGCAGCCAAGATTCTTTTTTAGGGACAGTAGAAGAGACCCAGTACTTC. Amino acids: CASSQDSFLGTVEETQYF.

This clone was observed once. CDR3 sequence reads: CASREGTGGNYGYTF. For the CDR3, the DNA is TGTGCCAGTAGGGAAGGGACAGGGGGCAACTATGGCTACACCTTC. The chain is built from TRBV5-4 and TRBJ1-2, with 12 bases lining up with TRBD1. The CDR3 has 15 amino acids. V dropped 8 bases and J dropped 2; count of bases not matched to a gene: 7. Per germline, CDR1 SGHNT and CDR2 YYREEE (reference sequence).

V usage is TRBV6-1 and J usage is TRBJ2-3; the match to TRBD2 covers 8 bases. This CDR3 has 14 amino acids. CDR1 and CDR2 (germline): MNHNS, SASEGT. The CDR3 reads CGTAGGGPPDTQYF. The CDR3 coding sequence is TGTGGGACGGCGGGCGGGGGGCCCCCAGATACGCAGTATTTT.

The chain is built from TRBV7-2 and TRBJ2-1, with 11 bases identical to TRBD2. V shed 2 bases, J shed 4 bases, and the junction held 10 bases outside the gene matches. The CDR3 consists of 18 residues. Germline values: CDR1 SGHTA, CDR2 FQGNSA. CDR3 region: CASSLSSRGTSGYNEQFF. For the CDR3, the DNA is TGTGCCAGCAGCTTATCATCTCGTGGGACTAGCGGTTACAATGAGCAGTTCTTC.

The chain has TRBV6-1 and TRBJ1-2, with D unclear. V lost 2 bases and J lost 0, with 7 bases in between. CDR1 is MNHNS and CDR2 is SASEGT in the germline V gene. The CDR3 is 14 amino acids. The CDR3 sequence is CASSEYSTNYGYTF. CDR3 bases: TGTGCCAGCAGTGAATATAGCACTAACTATGGCTACACCTTC.

The CDR3 spells CASRLASGLTDTQYF. CDR3 DNA sequence: TGCGCCAGCAGGTTAGCTAGCGGGTTAACAGATACGCAGTATTTT. The rearrangement joins TRBV5-1 to TRBJ2-3, with TRBD2 matching 8 bases. Germline lookup yields CDR1 SGHRS and CDR2 YFSETQ. CDR3 length: 15 amino acids. V lost 5 bases, J lost 3 bases, and 8 bases stayed unmatched.

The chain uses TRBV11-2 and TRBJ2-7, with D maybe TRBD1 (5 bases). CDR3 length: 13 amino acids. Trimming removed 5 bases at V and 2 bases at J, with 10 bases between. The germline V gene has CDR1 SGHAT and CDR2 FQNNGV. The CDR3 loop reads CASSRDRTYEQYF. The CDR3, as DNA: TGTGCCAGCAGCCGAGACAGAACCTACGAGCAGTACTTC.

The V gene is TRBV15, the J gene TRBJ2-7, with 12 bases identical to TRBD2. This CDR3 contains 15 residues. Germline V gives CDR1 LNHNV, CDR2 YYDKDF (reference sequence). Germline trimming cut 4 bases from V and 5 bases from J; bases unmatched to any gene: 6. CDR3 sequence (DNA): TGTGCCACCAGCATGACTAGCGGGGGATGGGACGAGCAGTACTTC. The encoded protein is CATSMTSGGWDEQYF.